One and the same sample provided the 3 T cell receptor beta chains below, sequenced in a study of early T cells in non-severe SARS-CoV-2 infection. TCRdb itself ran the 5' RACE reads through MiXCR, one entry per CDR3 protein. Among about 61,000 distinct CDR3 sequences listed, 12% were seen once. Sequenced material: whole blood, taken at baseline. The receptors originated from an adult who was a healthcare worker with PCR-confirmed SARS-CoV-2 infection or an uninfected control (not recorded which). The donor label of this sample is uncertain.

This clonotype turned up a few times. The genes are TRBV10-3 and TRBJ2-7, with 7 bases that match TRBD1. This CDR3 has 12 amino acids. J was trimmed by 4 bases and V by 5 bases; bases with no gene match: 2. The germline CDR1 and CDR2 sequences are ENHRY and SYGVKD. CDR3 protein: CAISIQGYEQYV. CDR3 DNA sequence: TGTGCCATCAGTATACAGGGGTACGAGCAGTACGTC.

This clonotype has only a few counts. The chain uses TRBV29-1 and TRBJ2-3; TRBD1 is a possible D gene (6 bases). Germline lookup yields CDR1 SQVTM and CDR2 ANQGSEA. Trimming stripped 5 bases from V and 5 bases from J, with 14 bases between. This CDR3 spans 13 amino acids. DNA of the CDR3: TGCAGCGTTCGGGCAGGGGAATTAGATACGCAGTATTTT. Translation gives CSVRAGELDTQYF.

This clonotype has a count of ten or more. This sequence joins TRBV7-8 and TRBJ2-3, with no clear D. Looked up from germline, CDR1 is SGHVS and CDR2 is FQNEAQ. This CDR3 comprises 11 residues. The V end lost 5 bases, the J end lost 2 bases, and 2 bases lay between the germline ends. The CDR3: CASSPTDTQYF. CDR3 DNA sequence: TGTGCCAGCAGCCCCACAGATACGCAGTATTTT.